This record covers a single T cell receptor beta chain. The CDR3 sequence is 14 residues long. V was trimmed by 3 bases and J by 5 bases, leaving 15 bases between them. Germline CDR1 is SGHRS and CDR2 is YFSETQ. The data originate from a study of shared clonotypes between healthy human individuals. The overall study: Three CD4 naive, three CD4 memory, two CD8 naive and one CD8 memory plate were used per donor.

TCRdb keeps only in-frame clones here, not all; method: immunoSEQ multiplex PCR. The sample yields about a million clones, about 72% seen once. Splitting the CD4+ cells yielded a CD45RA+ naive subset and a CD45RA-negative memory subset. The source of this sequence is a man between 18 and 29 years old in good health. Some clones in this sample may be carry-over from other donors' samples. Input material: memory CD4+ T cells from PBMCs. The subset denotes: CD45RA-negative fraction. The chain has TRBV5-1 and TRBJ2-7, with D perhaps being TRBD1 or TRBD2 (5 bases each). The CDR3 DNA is TGCGCCAGCAGCTCGGCCGGGACGGAGCACGAGCAGTACTTC. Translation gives CASSSAGTEHEQYF.